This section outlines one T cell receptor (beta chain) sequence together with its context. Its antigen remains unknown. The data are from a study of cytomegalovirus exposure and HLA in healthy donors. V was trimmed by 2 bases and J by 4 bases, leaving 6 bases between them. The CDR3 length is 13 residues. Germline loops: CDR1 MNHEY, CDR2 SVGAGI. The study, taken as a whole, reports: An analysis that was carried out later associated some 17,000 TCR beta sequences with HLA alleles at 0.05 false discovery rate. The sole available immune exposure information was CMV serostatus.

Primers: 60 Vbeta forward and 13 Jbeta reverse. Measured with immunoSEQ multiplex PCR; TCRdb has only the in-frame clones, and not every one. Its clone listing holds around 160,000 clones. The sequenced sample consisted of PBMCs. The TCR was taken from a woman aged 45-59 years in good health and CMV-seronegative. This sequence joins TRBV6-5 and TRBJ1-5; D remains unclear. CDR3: CASSYARNQPQHF. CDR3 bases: TGTGCCAGCAGTTACGCCCGGAATCAGCCCCAGCATTTT.